This T cell receptor (beta chain) was captured in a study of shared clonotypes between healthy human individuals. Overall study findings and caveats: A generally larger estimated richness was seen in naive subsets than in memory subsets.

Germline CDR1 is LNHDA and CDR2 is SQIVND (reference sequence). This CDR3 region has 14 residues. Trimming stripped 7 bases from V and 2 bases from J, with 11 bases between. Comments on this clone: The antigen is not known.

CD4+ cells underwent separation, giving CD45RA+ naive and CD45RA-negative memory subsets. Profiled with immunoSEQ multiplex PCR; TCRdb holds only in-frame clones, not every one. This table holds some 790,000 clones, 72% found once. The TCR originated in a woman under 40 in good health. V is TRBV19 and J is TRBJ2-2, with D hard to call. The sample comprised memory CD4+ T cells sorted from blood. Indicated subset: CD45RA-negative fraction. The CDR3 DNA reads TGTGCCAGTATAAAGCAGGTTAACACCGGGGAGCTGTTTTTT. It translates to CASIKQVNTGELFF.